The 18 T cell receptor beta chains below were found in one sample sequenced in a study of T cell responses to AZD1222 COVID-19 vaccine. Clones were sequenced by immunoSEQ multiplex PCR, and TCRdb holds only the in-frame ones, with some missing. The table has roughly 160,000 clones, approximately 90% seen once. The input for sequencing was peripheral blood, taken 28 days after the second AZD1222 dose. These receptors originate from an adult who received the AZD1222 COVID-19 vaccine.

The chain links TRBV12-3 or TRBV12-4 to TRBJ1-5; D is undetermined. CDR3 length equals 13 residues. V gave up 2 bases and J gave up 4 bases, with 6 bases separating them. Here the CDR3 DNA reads TGTGCCAGCAGTTTACGTGGGAATCAGCCCCAGCATTTT. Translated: CASSLRGNQPQHF.

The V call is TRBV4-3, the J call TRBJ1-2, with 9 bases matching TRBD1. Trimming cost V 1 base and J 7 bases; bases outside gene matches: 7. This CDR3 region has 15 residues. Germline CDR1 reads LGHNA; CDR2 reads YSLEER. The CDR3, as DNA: TGCGCCAGCAGCCAAGTGGACAGGGGATGGAGTGGCTACACCTTC. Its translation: CASSQVDRGWSGYTF.

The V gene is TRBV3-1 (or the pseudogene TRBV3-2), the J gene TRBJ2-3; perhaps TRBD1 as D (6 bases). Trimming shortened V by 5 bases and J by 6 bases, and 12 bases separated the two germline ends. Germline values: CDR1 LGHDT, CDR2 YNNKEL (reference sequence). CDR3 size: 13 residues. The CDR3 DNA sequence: TGTGCCAGCAGCTCAGGGGTAGAGGATACGCAGTATTTT. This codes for CASSSGVEDTQYF.

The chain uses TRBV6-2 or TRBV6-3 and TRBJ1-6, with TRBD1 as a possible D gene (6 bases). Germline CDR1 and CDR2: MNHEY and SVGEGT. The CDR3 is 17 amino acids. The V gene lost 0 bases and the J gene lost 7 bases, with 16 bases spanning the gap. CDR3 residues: CASSYSISDQGNSPLHF. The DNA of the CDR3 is TGTGCCAGCAGTTACTCGATTTCGGATCAGGGGAATTCACCCCTCCACTTT.

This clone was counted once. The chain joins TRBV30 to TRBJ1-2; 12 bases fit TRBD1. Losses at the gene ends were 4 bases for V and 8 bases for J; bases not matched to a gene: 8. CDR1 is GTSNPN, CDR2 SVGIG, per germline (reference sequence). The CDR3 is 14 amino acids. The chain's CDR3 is CAWNRDRGQGGYTF. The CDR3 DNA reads TGTGCCTGGAATAGGGACAGGGGGCAAGGGGGCTACACCTTC.

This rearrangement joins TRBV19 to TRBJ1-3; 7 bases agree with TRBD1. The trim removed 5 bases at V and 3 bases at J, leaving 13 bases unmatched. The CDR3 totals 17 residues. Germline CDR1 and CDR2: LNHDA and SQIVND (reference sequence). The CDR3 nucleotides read TGTGCCAGTAGTCCAAGCGCGACAGGGAATGGTGGAAACACCATATATTTT. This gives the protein CASSPSATGNGGNTIYF.

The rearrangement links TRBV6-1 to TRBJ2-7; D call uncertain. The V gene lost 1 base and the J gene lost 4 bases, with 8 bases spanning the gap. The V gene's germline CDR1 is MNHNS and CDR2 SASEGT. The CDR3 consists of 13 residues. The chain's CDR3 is CASSEEAGYEQYF. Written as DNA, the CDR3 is TGTGCCAGCAGTGAAGAGGCCGGATACGAGCAGTACTTC.

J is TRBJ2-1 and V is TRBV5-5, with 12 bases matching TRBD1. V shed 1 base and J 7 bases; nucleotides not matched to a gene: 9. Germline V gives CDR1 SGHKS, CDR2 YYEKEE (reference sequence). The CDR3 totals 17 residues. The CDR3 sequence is CASSLYSGQGARNEQFF. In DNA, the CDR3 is TGTGCCAGCAGCTTGTATTCGGGACAGGGGGCCCGGAATGAGCAGTTCTTC.

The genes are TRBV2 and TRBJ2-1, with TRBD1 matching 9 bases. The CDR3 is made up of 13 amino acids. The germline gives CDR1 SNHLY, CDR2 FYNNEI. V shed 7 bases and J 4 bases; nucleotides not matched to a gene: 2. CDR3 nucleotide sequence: TGTGCCAGCACGGGACAGGGATACAATGAGCAGTTCTTC. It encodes CASTGQGYNEQFF.

The CDR3 nucleotides are TGTGCCAGCAGCCCAGGGACAGACAATGTAAGCTCTGGAAACACCATATATTTT. As protein: CASSPGTDNVSSGNTIYF. The rearrangement links TRBV11-2 to TRBJ1-3, with 7 nucleotides matching TRBD1. Germline CDR1 and CDR2: SGHAT and FQNNGV. The CDR3 runs to 18 residues. Trimming removed 5 bases from V and 0 bases from J; junction bases left unmatched: 13. The variable domain in full, with the rest retrieved from reference TRBV11-2 and TRBJ1-3, is EAGVAQSPRYKIIEKRQSVAFWCNPISGHATLYWYQQILGQGPKLLIQFQNNGVVDDSQLPKDRFSAERLKGVDSTLKIQPAKLEDSAVYLCASSPGTDNVSSGNTIYFGEGSWLTVV.

The CDR3 DNA is TGCGCCAGCAGCCATTACCCCGGACGGAACAACTATGGCTACACCTTC. This translates into CASSHYPGRNNYGYTF. V is TRBV4-3 and J is TRBJ1-2; D remains ambiguous. The CDR3 sequence is 16 residues long. V was cut by 3 bases and J by 2 bases, with 16 bases left in between. Germline V CDR1 and CDR2: LGHNA, YSLEER.

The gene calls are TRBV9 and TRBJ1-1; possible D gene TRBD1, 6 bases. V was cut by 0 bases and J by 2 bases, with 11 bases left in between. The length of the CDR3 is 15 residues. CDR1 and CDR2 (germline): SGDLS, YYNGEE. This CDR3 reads CASSVVGGLNTEAFF. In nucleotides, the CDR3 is TGTGCCAGCAGCGTAGTAGGGGGACTAAACACTGAAGCTTTCTTT.

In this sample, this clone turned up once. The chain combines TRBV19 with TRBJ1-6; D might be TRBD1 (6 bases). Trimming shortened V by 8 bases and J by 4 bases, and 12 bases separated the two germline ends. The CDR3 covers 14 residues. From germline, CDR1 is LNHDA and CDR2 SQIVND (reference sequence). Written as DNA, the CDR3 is TGTGCCAGTCAACAGGGAAATTATAATTCACCCCTCCACTTT. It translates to CASQQGNYNSPLHF.

The CDR3 is CAISERLAGGVETQYF. CDR3 bases: TGTGCCATCAGTGAGAGACTAGCGGGGGGGGTAGAGACCCAGTACTTC. J is TRBJ2-5 and V is TRBV10-3; 14 nucleotides align to TRBD2. This CDR3 region has 16 residues. The junction had 3 bases not matched to a gene; V was cut back by 2 bases and J by 4 bases. Looked up from germline, CDR1 is ENHRY and CDR2 is SYGVKD.

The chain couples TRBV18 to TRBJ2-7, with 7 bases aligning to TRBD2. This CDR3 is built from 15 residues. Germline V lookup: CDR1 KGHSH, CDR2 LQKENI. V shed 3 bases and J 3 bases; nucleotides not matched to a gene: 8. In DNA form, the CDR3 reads TGTGCCAGCTCACCCGAGCGGGGTAGCGGCTACGAGCAGTACTTC. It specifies CASSPERGSGYEQYF.

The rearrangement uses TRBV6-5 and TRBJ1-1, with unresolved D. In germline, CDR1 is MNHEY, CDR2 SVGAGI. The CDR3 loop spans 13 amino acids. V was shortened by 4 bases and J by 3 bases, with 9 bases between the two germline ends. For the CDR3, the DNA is TGTGCCAGCAGTTCCACGACATACACTGAAGCTTTCTTT. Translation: CASSSTTYTEAFF.

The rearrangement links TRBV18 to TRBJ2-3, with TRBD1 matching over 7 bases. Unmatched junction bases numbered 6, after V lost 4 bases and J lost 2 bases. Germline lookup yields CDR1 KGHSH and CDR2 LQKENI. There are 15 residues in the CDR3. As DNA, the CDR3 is TGTGCCAGCTCACGCGACAGGGCCCCCACAGATACGCAGTATTTT. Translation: CASSRDRAPTDTQYF.

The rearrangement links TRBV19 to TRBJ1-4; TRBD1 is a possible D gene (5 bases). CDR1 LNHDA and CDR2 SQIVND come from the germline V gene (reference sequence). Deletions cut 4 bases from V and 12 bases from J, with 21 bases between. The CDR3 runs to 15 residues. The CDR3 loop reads CASSKSARQLVQLFF. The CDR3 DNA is TGTGCCAGTAGTAAATCAGCCCGACAGTTGGTGCAACTGTTTTTT.